The entry below describes one TCR beta chain. The sample originates from a study of T cell responses to AZD1222 COVID-19 vaccine. Germline assignment: CDR1 KGHSH and CDR2 LQKENI. The V gene end was trimmed by 3 bases and the J gene end by 0 bases; junction bases not matched to a gene: 13. This CDR3 has 18 amino acids. Method: immunoSEQ multiplex PCR; TCRdb's copy keeps in-frame clones and lacks some. The profile covers some 110,000 clones, with around 91% appearing a single time and over 1.5% taken by the ten largest. V gene TRBV18 combines with J gene TRBJ1-2, with 7 bases identical to TRBD1. The sequencing here drew on peripheral blood, taken on day 0 of AZD1222 vaccination. This clonotype was obtained from an adult in good health. In nucleotides, the CDR3 is TGTGCCAGCTCACCTCCCAATACGGGACAGCTTTCTAACTATGGCTACACCTTC. It specifies CASSPPNTGQLSNYGYTF.